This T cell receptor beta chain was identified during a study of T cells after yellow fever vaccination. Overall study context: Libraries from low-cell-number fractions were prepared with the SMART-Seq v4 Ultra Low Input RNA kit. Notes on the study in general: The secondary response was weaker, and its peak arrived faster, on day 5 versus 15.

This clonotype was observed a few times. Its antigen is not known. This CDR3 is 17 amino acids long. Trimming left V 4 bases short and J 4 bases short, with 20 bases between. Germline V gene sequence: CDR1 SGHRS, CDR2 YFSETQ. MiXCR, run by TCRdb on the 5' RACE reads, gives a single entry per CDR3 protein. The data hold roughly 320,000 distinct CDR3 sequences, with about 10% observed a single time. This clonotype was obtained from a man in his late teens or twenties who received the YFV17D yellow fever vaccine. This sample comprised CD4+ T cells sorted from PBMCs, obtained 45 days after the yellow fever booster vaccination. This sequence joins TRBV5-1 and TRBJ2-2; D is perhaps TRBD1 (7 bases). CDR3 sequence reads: CASSLATGQGGTGELFF. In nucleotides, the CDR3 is TGCGCCAGCAGCCTTGCGACCGGTCAGGGGGGCACCGGGGAGCTGTTTTTT.